The clone carrying this TCR beta chain was seen a handful of times. The data are from a study of early T cells in non-severe SARS-CoV-2 infection. Individually, cDNA molecules had unique molecular identifiers attached to them. Each CDR3 protein is one row after TCRdb ran MiXCR on the 5' RACE reads. The sample lists some 41,000 distinct CDR3 sequences, 23% occurring once. Trimming cost V 5 bases and J 7 bases, with 11 bases left between them. Looked up from germline, CDR1 is SQVTM and CDR2 is ANQGSEA. This CDR3 has 11 residues. The rearrangement joins TRBV29-1 to TRBJ1-2; D gene uncertain. This specimen consisted of whole blood, obtained at baseline. This TCR was sampled from an adult who was a healthcare worker with PCR-confirmed SARS-CoV-2 infection or an uninfected control (not recorded which). The CDR3 region has the DNA TGCAGCGTTCTGGAGGTTGGTGGCTACACCTTC. This translates into CSVLEVGGYTF.